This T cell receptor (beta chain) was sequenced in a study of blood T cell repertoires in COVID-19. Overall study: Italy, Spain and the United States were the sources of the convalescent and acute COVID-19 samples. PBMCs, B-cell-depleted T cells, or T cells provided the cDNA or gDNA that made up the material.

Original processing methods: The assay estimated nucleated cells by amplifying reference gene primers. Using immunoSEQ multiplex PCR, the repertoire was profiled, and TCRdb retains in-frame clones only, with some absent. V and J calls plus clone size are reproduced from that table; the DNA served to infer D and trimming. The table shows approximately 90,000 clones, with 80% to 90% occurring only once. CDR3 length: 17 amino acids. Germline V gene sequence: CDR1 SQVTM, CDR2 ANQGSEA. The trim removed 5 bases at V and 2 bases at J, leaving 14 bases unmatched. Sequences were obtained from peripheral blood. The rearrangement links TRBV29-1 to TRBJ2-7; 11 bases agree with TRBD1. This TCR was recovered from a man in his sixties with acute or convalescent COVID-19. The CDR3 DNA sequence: TGCAGCGTTTCTCTCTTTCCGGACAGGGGGCATACCTACGAGCAGTACTTC. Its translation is CSVSLFPDRGHTYEQYF.